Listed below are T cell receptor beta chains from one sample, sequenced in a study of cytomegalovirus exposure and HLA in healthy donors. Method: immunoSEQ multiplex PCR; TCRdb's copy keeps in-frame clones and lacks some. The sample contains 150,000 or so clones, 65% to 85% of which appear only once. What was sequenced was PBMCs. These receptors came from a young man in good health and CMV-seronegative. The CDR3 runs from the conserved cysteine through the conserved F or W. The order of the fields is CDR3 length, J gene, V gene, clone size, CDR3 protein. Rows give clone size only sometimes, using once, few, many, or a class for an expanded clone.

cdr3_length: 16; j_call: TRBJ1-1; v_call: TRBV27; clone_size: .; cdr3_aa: CASSFWDRGRLAEAFF
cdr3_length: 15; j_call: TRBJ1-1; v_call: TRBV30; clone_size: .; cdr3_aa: CAWRLSDRERRAAFF
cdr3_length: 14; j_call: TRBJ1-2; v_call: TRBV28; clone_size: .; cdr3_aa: CASSSGQGAGGYTF
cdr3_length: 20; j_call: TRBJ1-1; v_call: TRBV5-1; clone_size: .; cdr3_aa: CASSLVAQRVKSYLYTEAFF
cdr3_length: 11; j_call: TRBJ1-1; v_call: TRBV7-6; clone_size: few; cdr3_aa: CATSWGPEAFF
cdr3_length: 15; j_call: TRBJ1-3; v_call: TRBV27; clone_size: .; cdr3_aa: CASSPTRTGRNTIYF
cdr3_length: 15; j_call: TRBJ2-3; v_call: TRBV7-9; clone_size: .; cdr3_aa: CASSLSLQSTDTQYF
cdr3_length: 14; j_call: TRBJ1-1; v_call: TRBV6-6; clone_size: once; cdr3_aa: CASGRDRVGTEAFF
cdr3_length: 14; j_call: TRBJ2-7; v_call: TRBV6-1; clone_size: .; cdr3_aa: CASRLTSGVYEQYF
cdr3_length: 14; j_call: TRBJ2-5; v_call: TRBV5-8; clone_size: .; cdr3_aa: CASSLATVEETQYF
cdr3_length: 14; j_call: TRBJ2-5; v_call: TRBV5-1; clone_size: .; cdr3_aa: CASRIGVRGETQYF
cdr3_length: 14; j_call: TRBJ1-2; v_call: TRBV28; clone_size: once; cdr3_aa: CASTLSAGSPGYTF
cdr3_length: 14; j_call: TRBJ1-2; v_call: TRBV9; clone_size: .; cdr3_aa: CASSPRGGNYGYTF
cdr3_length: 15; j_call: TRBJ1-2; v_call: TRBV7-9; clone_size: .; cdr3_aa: CASSLGRASNYGYTF
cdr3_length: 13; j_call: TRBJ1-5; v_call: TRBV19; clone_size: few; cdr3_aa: CASSGGGNQPQHF
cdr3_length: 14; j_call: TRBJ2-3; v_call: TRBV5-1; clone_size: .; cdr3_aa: CASRPGQETDTQYF
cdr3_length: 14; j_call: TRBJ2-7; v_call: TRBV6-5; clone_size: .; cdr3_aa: CASSYGRVDYEQYF
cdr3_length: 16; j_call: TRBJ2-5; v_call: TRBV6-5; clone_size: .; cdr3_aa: CASSYLQGRAQETQYF
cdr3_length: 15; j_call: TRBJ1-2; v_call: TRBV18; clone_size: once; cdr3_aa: CASSLKTGLPYGYTF
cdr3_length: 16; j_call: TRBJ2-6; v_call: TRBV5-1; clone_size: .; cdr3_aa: CASSFSTPYGANVLTF
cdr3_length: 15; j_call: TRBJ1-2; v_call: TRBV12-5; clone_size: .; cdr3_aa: CASGSGQGGFGGYTF
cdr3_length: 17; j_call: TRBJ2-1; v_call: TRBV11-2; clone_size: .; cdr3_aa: CASSSRLAGGPYNEQFF
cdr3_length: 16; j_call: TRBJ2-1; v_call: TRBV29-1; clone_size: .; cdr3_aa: CSVDVAGAGSYNEQFF
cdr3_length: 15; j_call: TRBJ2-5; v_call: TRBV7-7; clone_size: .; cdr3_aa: CASSLGLWGGETQYF
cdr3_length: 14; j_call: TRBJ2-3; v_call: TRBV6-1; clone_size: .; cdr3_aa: CASIKGYLTDTQYF
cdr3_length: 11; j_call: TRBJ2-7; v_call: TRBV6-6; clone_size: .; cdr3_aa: CASSTGFEQYF
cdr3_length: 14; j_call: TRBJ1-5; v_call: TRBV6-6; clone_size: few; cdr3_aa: CASSLGTAGQPQHF
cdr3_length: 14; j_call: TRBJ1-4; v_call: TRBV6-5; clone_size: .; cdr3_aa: CASSYSSSGEKLFF
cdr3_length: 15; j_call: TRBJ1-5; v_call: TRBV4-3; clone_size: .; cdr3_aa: CASSQDLSLYQPQHF
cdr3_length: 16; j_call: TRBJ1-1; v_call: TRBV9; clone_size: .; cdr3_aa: CASSAPVGAANTEAFF
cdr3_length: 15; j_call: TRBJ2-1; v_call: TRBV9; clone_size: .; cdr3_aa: CASSVAGGRTDEQFF
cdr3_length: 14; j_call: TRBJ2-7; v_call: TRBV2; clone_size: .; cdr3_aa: CASRGTGGVYEQYF
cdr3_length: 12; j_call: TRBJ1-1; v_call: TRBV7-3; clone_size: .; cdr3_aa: CASSSTGSEAFF
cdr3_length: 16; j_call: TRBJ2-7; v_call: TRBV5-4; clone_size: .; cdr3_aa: CASSPYRGLAGYEQYF
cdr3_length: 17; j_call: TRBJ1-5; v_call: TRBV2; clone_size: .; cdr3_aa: CASSEGTGVPSNQPQHF
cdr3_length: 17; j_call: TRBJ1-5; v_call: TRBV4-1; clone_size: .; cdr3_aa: CASSRTGEERYNQPQHF
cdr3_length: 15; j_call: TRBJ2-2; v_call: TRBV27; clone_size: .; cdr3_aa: CASSLKGAGTGELFF
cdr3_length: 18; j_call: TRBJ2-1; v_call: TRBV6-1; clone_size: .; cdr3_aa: CASSEWRREVRSYNEQFF
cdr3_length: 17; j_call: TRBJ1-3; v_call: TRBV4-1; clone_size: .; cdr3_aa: CASSQATGGSSRNTIYF
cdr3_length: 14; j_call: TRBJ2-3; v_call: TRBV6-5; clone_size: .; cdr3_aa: CASSKRTREDTQYF
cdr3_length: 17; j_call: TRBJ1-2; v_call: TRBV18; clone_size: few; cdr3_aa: CASSPGDRGLANYGYTF
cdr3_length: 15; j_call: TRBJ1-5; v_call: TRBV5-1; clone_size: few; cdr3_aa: CASSLKAGSNQPQHF
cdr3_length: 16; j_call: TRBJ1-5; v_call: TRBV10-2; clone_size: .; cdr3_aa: CASSESAAYSNQPQHF
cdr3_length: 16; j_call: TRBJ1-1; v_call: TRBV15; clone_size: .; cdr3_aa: CATSRDRVPGYTEAFF
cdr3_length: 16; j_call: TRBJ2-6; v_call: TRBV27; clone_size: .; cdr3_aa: CASTSLPVSGANGLTF
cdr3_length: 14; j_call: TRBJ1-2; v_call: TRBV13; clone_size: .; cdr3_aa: CASSKRGTVDGYTF
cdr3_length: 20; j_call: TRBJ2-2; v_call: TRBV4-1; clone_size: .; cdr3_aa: CASSQAGLGLAGINTGELFF
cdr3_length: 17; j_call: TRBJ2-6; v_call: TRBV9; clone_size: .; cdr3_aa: CASSSGQISSGANVLTF
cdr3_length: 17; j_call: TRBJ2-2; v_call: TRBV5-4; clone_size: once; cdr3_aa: CASSLGQGAKYTGELFF
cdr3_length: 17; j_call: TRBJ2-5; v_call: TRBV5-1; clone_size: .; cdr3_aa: CASSLSLAGVEGETQYF
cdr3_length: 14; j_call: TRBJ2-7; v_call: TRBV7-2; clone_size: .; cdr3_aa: CASSFRQGSYEQYF
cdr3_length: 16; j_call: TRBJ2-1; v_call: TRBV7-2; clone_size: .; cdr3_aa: CASSLVRSGGNNEQFF
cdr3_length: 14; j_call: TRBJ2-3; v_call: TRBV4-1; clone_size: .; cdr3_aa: CASSQGESLDTQYF
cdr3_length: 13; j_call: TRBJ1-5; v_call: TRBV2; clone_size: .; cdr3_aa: CASKDREDQPQHF
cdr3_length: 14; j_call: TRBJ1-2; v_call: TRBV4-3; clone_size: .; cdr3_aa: CASSQADRFYGYTF
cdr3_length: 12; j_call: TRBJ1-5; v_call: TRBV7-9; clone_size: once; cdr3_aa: CASSPNAGPQHF
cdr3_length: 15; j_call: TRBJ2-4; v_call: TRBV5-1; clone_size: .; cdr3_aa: CASSLEFDTKNSQYF
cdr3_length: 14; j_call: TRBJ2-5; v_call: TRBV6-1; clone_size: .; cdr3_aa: CASSEGPLQGAQYF
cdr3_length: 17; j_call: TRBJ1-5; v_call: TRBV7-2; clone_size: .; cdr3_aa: CASSLAGGGGSNQPQHF